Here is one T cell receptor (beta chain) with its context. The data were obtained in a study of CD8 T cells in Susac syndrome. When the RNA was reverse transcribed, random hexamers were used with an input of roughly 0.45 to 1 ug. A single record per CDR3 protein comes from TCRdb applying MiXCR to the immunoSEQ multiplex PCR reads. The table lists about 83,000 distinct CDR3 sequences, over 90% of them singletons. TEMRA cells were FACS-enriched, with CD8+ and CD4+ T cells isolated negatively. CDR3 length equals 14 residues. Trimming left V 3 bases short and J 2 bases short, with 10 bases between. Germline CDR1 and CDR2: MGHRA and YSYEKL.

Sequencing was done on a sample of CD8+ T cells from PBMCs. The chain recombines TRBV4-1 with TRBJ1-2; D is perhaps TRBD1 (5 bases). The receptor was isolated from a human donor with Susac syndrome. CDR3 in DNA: TGCGCCAGCAGCCAGGCAGGGAGCAACTATGGCTACACCTTC. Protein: CASSQAGSNYGYTF.